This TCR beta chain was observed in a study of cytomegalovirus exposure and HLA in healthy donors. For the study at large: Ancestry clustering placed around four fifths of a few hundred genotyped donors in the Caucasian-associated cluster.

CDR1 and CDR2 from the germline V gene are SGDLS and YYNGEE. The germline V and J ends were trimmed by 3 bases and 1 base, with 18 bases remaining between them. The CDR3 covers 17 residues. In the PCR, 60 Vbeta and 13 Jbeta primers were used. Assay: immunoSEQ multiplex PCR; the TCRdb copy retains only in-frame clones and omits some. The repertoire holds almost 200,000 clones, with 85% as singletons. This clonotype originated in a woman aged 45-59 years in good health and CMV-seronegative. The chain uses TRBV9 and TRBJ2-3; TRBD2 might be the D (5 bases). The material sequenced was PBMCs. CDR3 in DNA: TGTGCCAGCAGCGCATCAACTAGGCCCTATGGCACAGATACGCAGTATTTT. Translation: CASSASTRPYGTDTQYF.